Following are 5 T cell receptor beta chains from one sample sequenced in a study of vaccination and CD4 T cells after COVID-19. With the Oncomine TCR Beta short-read assay, DNA from cultured CD4+ T cells was sequenced. One entry per CDR3 protein results from TCRdb running MiXCR on the PCR reads. Here the sample spans some 12,000 distinct CDR3 sequences, roughly 55% being singletons. Treatment of the sample: roughly 11-day PBMC culture with coronavirus spike peptide pools or control peptides (ViraFEST assay). Their recognized antigens are unknown. Sequencing was done on a sample of CD4+ T cells from blood, cultured in vitro. Receptors originate from a human donor who had recovered from COVID-19.

The chain uses TRBV6-1 and TRBJ2-3; perhaps TRBD1 as D (6 bases). Germline values: CDR1 MNHNS, CDR2 SASEGT. V lost 6 bases and J lost 0, with 13 bases in between. The CDR3 has 15 residues. DNA of the CDR3: TGTGCCAGCAGCACAGGGTACCATAGCACAGATACGCAGTATTTT. Residues: CASSTGYHSTDTQYF.

The chain employs TRBV11-2 and TRBJ1-5; no clear D gene. The CDR3 totals 13 residues. Germline CDR1 reads SGHAT; CDR2 reads FQNNGV. Trimming took 1 base from V and 6 from J, leaving 7 bases between them. CDR3 loop: CASSLVRRQPQHF. Written as DNA, the CDR3 is TGTGCCAGCAGCTTAGTGCGGCGTCAGCCCCAGCATTTT.

This chain joins TRBV6-1 and TRBJ2-7, with unresolved D. Germline-derived CDR1 and CDR2 are MNHNS and SASEGT. Between the trimmed V and J ends, which lost 3 bases and 6 bases, there was a span of 9 bases. The CDR3 has 12 residues. The CDR3 region has the DNA TGTGCCAGCAGTGAGACATCTTTCGAGCAGTACTTC. Amino acid sequence: CASSETSFEQYF.

This clonotype has just a few counts. The chain has TRBV7-9 and TRBJ1-5; D may be TRBD1 (6 bases). The V gene lost 6 bases and the J gene lost 1 base, with 13 bases spanning the gap. Germline V gene data show CDR1 as SEHNR and CDR2 as FQNEAQ (reference sequence). The CDR3 loop spans 15 amino acids. The CDR3 loop reads CASSKGDGSNQPQHF. The CDR3 DNA reads TGTGCCAGCAGTAAGGGGGATGGGAGCAATCAGCCCCAGCATTTT.

This clonotype was recorded once. The V and J genes are TRBV11-3 and TRBJ2-2; TRBD2 matches at 11 bases. Germline V lookup: CDR1 SGHNT, CDR2 YENEEA. This CDR3 is built from 17 residues. Losses at the gene ends were 4 bases for V and 4 bases for J; bases not matched to a gene: 8. CDR3 coding DNA: TGTGCCAGCAGCTCCGCTTTAGCGGGAGGGCCCACCGGGGAGCTGTTTTTT. It yields the protein CASSSALAGGPTGELFF.